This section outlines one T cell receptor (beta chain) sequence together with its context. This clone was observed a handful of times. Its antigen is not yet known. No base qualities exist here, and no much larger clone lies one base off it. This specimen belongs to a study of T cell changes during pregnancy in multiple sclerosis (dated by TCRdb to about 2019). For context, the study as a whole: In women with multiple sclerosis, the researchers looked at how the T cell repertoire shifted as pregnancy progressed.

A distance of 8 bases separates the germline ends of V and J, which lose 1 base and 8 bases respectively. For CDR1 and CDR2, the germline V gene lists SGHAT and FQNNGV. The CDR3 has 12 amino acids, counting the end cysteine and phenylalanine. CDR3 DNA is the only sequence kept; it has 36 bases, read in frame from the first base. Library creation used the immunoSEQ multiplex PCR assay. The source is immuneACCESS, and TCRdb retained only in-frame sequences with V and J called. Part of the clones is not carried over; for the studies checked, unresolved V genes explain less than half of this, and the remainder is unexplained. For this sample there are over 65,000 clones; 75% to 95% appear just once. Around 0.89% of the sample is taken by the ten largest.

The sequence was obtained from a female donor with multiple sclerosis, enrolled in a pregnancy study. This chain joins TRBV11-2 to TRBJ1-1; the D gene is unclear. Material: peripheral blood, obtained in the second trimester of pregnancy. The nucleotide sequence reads TGTGCCAGCAGCTTAGGCGGGGAAGAAGCTTTCTTT. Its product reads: CASSLGGEEAFF.